This T cell receptor (beta chain) comes out of a study of blood T cell repertoires in COVID-19. Study background: Material from acute and convalescent COVID-19 was sourced from the United States, Italy and Spain. In each case, the material was cDNA or gDNA derived from T cells, B-cell-depleted T cells, or PBMCs.

The sample holds a few counts of this clone. Authors' processing steps: Estimation of nucleated cell counts was performed using reference gene primer amplification. This table comes from immunoSEQ multiplex PCR, and its TCRdb copy is limited to in-frame clones, with some not included. V and J calls and clone size are as listed in that table; D and trimming were resolved from the DNA. The table lists 160,000 or so clones, 81% of them singletons. V lost 4 bases and J lost 0, with 3 bases in between. Germline V gene sequence: CDR1 MNHEY, CDR2 SVGEGT. The CDR3 is 13 amino acids. The origin of this receptor is a man between 60 and 70 years old with active or convalescent COVID-19. Sequencing used peripheral blood. V usage is TRBV6-2 or TRBV6-3 and J usage is TRBJ2-2; unclear D gene. The CDR3 coding sequence is TGTGCCAGCAGTTCTGCGAACACCGGGGAGCTGTTTTTT. Translating it yields CASSSANTGELFF.